The next 13 T cell receptor beta chains were all read from a single sample in a study of OX40 agonist ivuxolimab in advanced cancers. Method: immunoSEQ multiplex PCR; TCRdb's copy keeps in-frame clones and lacks some. Among tens of thousands of clones, approximately 90% were seen once, and the ten largest hold under 20%. Sequencing used CD4+ or CD8+ T cells sorted from blood, obtained in a trial of the OX40 agonist ivuxolimab. The receptors derive from an adult with an advanced solid tumor such as melanoma, head and neck, liver or kidney cancer.

The gene calls are TRBV13 and TRBJ2-7; no clear D gene. The CDR3 extends over 14 amino acids. Trimming left V 0 bases short and J 1 base short, with 7 bases between. Per germline, CDR1 PRHDT and CDR2 FYEKMQ (reference sequence). CDR3 residues: CASSLGDRSYEQYF. The CDR3 DNA sequence: TGTGCCAGCAGCTTAGGGGACCGTTCCTACGAGCAGTACTTC.

The chain couples TRBV6-5 to TRBJ1-1; 7 positions agree with TRBD1. Germline V gene lookup returns CDR1 MNHEY and CDR2 SVGAGI. Trimming removed 7 bases from V and 1 base from J; junction bases left unmatched: 6. This CDR3 comprises 14 residues. The CDR3 reads CASKVGQSNTEAFF. DNA of the CDR3: TGTGCCAGCAAGGTGGGACAGTCGAACACTGAAGCTTTCTTT.

The rearrangement joins TRBV6-6 to TRBJ1-1, with D unclear. Trimming removed 9 bases at V and 0 bases at J, with 17 bases between. This CDR3 spans 15 amino acids. The germline CDR1 and CDR2 sequences are MNHNY and SVGAGI (reference sequence). DNA for the CDR3: TGTGCCAGGCCCGCTATCGTTGTCATGAACACTGAAGCTTTCTTT. The encoded protein is CARPAIVVMNTEAFF.

The chain joins TRBV19 to TRBJ1-3; D is ambiguous. The V end was cut by 1 base, the J end by 0 bases, with 7 bases between. This CDR3 spans 15 amino acids. Per the germline V gene, CDR1 is LNHDA and CDR2 is SQIVND (reference sequence). For the CDR3, the DNA is TGTGCCAGTAGTATAGGTTCAAACTCTGGAAACACCATATATTTT. Amino acid sequence: CASSIGSNSGNTIYF.

CDR3 amino acids: CASSTSAESSYNEQFF. CDR3 DNA: TGTGCCAGCAGTACCTCAGCGGAGAGCTCCTACAATGAGCAGTTCTTC. The chain carries TRBV28 and TRBJ2-1; tentative D call: TRBD2 (5 bases). CDR1 and CDR2 from the germline V gene are MDHEN and SYDVKM. The CDR3 has 16 amino acids. Trimming shortened V by 5 bases and J by 0 bases, and 14 bases separated the two germline ends.

The V and J genes are TRBV6-6 and TRBJ1-4, with 7 bases aligning to TRBD1. Germline CDR1 reads MNHNY; CDR2 reads SVGAGI (reference sequence). V trimming: 2 bases; J trimming: 3 bases; junction bases outside the gene matches: 3. This CDR3 has 15 residues. CDR3 sequence reads: CASSYLGTANEKLFF. The DNA of the CDR3 is TGTGCCAGCAGTTACCTGGGGACAGCTAATGAAAAACTGTTTTTT.

The chain couples TRBV7-9 to TRBJ2-7; D may match TRBD1 or TRBD2 (5 bases each). The CDR3 has 13 residues. Germline CDR1 and CDR2: SEHNR and FQNEAQ (reference sequence). The germline V and J ends were trimmed by 0 bases and 9 bases, with 12 bases remaining between them. The CDR3 DNA reads as TGTGCCAGCAGCTTAGCCGGGACCCGGGGGCAGTACTTC. This encodes CASSLAGTRGQYF.

The V and J genes are TRBV6-6 and TRBJ2-7; D possibly matches TRBD1 or TRBD2 (5 bases each). The CDR3 length is 15 residues. Germline V CDR1 and CDR2: MNHNY, SVGAGI (reference sequence). Deletions cut 2 bases from V and 3 bases from J, with 14 bases between. CDR3 nucleotide sequence: TGTGCCAGCAGTTACCGGGACCTGATAGACTACGAGCAGTACTTC. Its translation: CASSYRDLIDYEQYF.

In its sample, this clone was seen once. This chain connects TRBV2 to TRBJ2-3, with 7 positions matching TRBD2. V shed 7 bases, J shed 2 bases, and the junction held 6 bases outside the gene matches. Germline values: CDR1 SNHLY, CDR2 FYNNEI. CDR3 length equals 14 residues. Here the CDR3 reads CASIASGITDTQYF. For the CDR3, the DNA is TGTGCCAGCATCGCTAGCGGAATCACAGATACGCAGTATTTT.

This sequence joins TRBV4-2 and TRBJ2-7; 13 nucleotides agree with TRBD2. With V trimmed by 5 bases and J by 3 bases, 13 bases remained unmatched. The CDR3 is made up of 18 amino acids. Germline V gene data show CDR1 as LGHNA and CDR2 as YNFKEQ. The CDR3 here is CASSFSAGTSGTGYEQYF. CDR3 nucleotide sequence: TGTGCCAGCAGCTTCAGCGCTGGGACTAGCGGGACGGGCTACGAGCAGTACTTC.

This sequence joins TRBV9 and TRBJ2-5; D possibly corresponds to TRBD2 (6 bases). The CDR3 sequence is 14 residues long. Per the germline V gene, CDR1 is SGDLS and CDR2 is YYNGEE. V lost 2 bases and J lost 1, with 9 bases in between. The CDR3 reads CASSVFSGQETQYF. The CDR3 DNA reads TGTGCCAGCAGCGTCTTTAGCGGCCAAGAGACCCAGTACTTC.

The rearrangement joins TRBV6-6 to TRBJ2-5; TRBD1 matches 7 bases. The J call may be incorrect, as the DNA end agrees better with TRBJ2-7. This CDR3 spans 12 amino acids. Germline CDR1 reads MNHNY; CDR2 reads SVGAGI (reference sequence). In DNA, the CDR3 is TGTGCCAGCAGCAGGGACAGCTACGAGCAGTACTTC. This sequence encodes CASSRDSYEQYF.

The rearrangement links TRBV4-1 to TRBJ2-1; 9 positions agree with TRBD1. The CDR3 is 17 residues long. CDR1 and CDR2 from the germline V gene are MGHRA and YSYEKL. V shed 0 bases and J 11 bases; nucleotides not matched to a gene: 14. Here the CDR3 DNA reads TGCGCCAGCAGCCAAGATACGGAGACAGGGGGTACTAATAAGCAGTTCTTC. This sequence encodes CASSQDTETGGTNKQFF.